A single sample gave rise to the 28 T cell receptor beta chains below, sequenced in a study of tumor-infiltrating lymphocytes in primary liver carcinoma. Synthesis of TCR beta cDNA was carried out from 450 to 500 ng total RNA with a constant-region primer. The TCR beta library was amplified through three nested multiplex PCR rounds in a modified ARM-PCR procedure. Running nine to ten cycles apiece, the first two PCR rounds relied on TRBV1-TRBV30 forward primers together with a C-beta reverse primer. TCRdb used MiXCR to reprocess the multiplex PCR reads, holding one entry per CDR3 protein. Among around 120,000 distinct CDR3 sequences listed, around 62% were seen once. The tissue used was unsorted bulk material of roughly 17-32 mg. RNA and DNA were co-extracted from it with the AllPrep DNA/RNA mini kit. Sequencing was done on a sample of liver tumor tissue from sampling region 1. Subset specified: tumor region T1, superior pole. The receptors were sampled from a woman in her sixties with primary liver carcinoma and hepatitis B virus infection.

Worth noting for this clonotype: Possible read error: a much larger clone is one base away. The chain links TRBV29-1 to TRBJ2-7; 11 nucleotides align to TRBD1. V shed 4 bases, J shed 9 bases, and the junction held 8 bases outside the gene matches. The CDR3 length is 13 residues. Germline V CDR1 and CDR2: SQVTM, ANQGSEA. The CDR3 region is CSVAKDRGLGQYF. The CDR3 DNA sequence: TGCAGCGTTGCTAAGGACAGGGGGCTCGGGCAGTACTTC.

The sample holds many counts of this clonotype. The rearrangement uses TRBV11-3 and TRBJ2-1; the match to TRBD2 covers 7 bases. Germline lookup yields CDR1 SGHNT and CDR2 YENEEA. J gave up 6 bases and V 5 bases, and 10 bases lay outside the gene matches. The CDR3 has 15 amino acids. DNA for the CDR3: TGTGCCAGCAGCCTGGGGGGGGGTGAGGGCAATGAGCAGTTCTTC. Amino acid sequence: CASSLGGGEGNEQFF. Drawing the rest from reference TRBV11-3 and TRBJ2-1, the complete variable domain is EAGVVQSPRYKIIEKKQPVAFWCNPISGHNTLYWYLQNLGQGPELLIRYENEEAVDDSQLPKDRFSAERLKGVDSTLKIQPAELGDSAVYLCASSLGGGEGNEQFFGPGTRLTVL.

Concerning this clonotype itself: The germline gene is not matched at one end of the junction; a read error may be the cause. The chain carries TRBV11-1 and TRBJ2-3; TRBD2 matches 7 bases. The CDR3 totals 14 residues. Germline V gene data show CDR1 as SGHAT and CDR2 as FQDESV (reference sequence). The CDR3 loop is CVSILRQHAGESHF. The DNA for the CDR3 is TGTGTCAGCATCTTAAGGCAACATGCGGGAGAGTCTCACTTT.

This clonotype was observed many times. This rearrangement joins TRBV6-6 to TRBJ1-1; D might be TRBD1 (5 bases). The CDR3 consists of 11 residues. Trimming took off 8 bases at V and 8 bases at J, with 12 bases between the two ends. The germline V gene encodes CDR1 MNHNY and CDR2 SVGAGI (reference sequence). The CDR3 sequence: CASSREGEAFF. CDR3 DNA sequence: TGTGCCAGCTCTAGGGAGGGGGAAGCTTTCTTT.

In regard to this clonotype: Likely a read error: the CDR3 ends without its conserved phenylalanine or tryptophan. The gene calls are TRBV11-2 and TRBJ2-7, with 8 bases fitting TRBD2. Germline CDR1 is SGHAT and CDR2 is FQNNGV. The ends lost 7 bases at V and 1 base at J; junction bases unmatched: 9. This CDR3 spans 15 amino acids. The CDR3 nucleotides are TGTGCCAGCACGCGGGAGGTAGGTGGATCCTACGAGCAGTACTAT. It yields the protein CASTREVGGSYEQYY.

This chain links TRBV28 with TRBJ2-4, with 8 positions matching TRBD2. With V trimmed by 6 bases and J by 7 bases, 8 bases remained unmatched. The CDR3 spans 14 residues. Germline V gives CDR1 MDHEN, CDR2 SYDVKM. CDR3 nucleotides: TGTGCCAGCAGATTTAGCGGGACGAAGAACATTCAGTACTTC. The encoded protein is CASRFSGTKNIQYF.

This chain joins TRBV12-3 or TRBV12-4 and TRBJ2-1; tentatively, D is TRBD2 (5 bases). CDR3 length: 14 residues. Trimming stripped 4 bases from V and 8 bases from J, with 15 bases between. The CDR3 spells CASSSPVAGDEQFF. The DNA of the CDR3 is TGTGCCAGCAGTTCACCAGTAGCCGGGGATGAGCAGTTCTTC.

This clonotype has only a few counts. CDR3: CASWDRGSNSPLHF. In DNA, the CDR3 is TGTGCCAGCTGGGACAGGGGGTCTAATTCACCCCTCCACTTT. The gene calls are TRBV2 and TRBJ1-6, with 11 nucleotides matching TRBD1. The CDR3 has 14 residues. With V trimmed by 8 bases and J by 6 bases, 3 bases remained unmatched. In germline, CDR1 is SNHLY, CDR2 FYNNEI.

For the CDR3, the DNA is TGTGCCAGCAGCTTAGGGACAGGTCCCTACAATGAGCAGTTCTTC. Translated: CASSLGTGPYNEQFF. The rearrangement uses TRBV7-9 and TRBJ2-1; TRBD1 agrees at 7 bases. This CDR3 spans 15 amino acids. The germline CDR1 and CDR2 sequences are SEHNR and FQNEAQ (reference sequence). V lost 1 base and J lost 2; bases outside the gene matches: 2.

A remark on this clonotype: A read error may account for a junction end that differs from germline. The chain is built from TRBV20-1 and TRBJ2-5; 10 bases agree with TRBD2. This CDR3 comprises 14 residues. Germline V gene lookup returns CDR1 DFQATT and CDR2 SNEGSKA (reference sequence). For the CDR3, the DNA is TGCAGTGTTAGAGCGGGAGGGCACCAAGATGCCCAGTACTTC. Its protein product is CSVRAGGHQDAQYF.

Remarks on this clonotype: A junction end diverges from the germline sequence, so it may reflect a read error. The chain has TRBV6-1 and TRBJ2-3; D tentatively reads TRBD1 or TRBD2 (6 bases each). This CDR3 contains 15 residues. In germline, CDR1 is MNHNS, CDR2 SASEGT. The CDR3 bases are TGTGCCAGCAGTGAAGAGGGGGGCGCGACAGATACGCTGTATTTT. This codes for CASSEEGGATDTLYF.

This chain joins TRBV28 and TRBJ2-1; 10 nucleotides agree with TRBD2. With 9 bases clipped from V and 10 bases from J, the junction kept 9 bases outside the gene matches. The CDR3 covers 13 residues. Looked up from germline, CDR1 is MDHEN and CDR2 is SYDVKM. The CDR3, as DNA: TGTGCCAGTAACCTAGCGGGAGTAGGGGAGCAGTTCTTC. Residues: CASNLAGVGEQFF.

As to this clonotype: The junction differs from germline at one of its ends, possibly a read error. This chain links TRBV14 with TRBJ2-3, with TRBD2 matching 8 bases. Germline V gene lookup returns CDR1 SGHDN and CDR2 FVKESK. CDR3 length equals 16 residues. DNA of the CDR3: TGTGCCAGCAGCCAACAAAGCGGGAGAGGAACAGATACGCACTATTTT. This codes for CASSQQSGRGTDTHYF.

The chain recombines TRBV30 with TRBJ1-1, with D maybe TRBD1 (5 bases). The CDR3 is 14 amino acids. The V gene's germline CDR1 is GTSNPN and CDR2 SVGIG (reference sequence). Trimming stripped 2 bases from V and 4 bases from J, with 14 bases between. The CDR3 bases are TGTGCCTGGAGTAAAGGGGACCGAATCACTGAAGCTTTCTTT. Amino acids: CAWSKGDRITEAFF.

This clonotype was counted at least ten times. The CDR3 DNA follows: TGTGCCAGCAGTTTTATAGCGGGATCGCGCACAGATACGCAGTATTTT. Its translation is CASSFIAGSRTDTQYF. This chain uses TRBV6-2 or TRBV6-3 with TRBJ2-3; 8 bases are shared with TRBD2. There are 16 residues in the CDR3. V trimming: 4 bases; J trimming: 1 base; junction bases outside the gene matches: 7. Germline CDR1 reads MNHEY; CDR2 reads SVGEGT.

This clonotype has more than one count but fewer than ten. The rearrangement joins TRBV7-2 to TRBJ2-7, with D possibly TRBD2 on 5 matching bases. V was shortened by 4 bases and J by 6 bases, with 16 bases between the two germline ends. This CDR3 is built from 14 residues. Germline loops: CDR1 SGHTA, CDR2 FQGNSA. The CDR3: CASSWDVLGGEQYF. In DNA, the CDR3 is TGTGCCAGCAGCTGGGATGTACTTGGAGGCGAGCAGTACTTC.

The rearrangement links TRBV7-8 to TRBJ1-1; D ambiguous. Deletions cut 4 bases from V and 1 base from J, with 13 bases between. Germline-derived CDR1 and CDR2 are SGHVS and FQNEAQ. This CDR3 spans 15 amino acids. The CDR3 coding sequence is TGTGCCAGCAGCTCGCGTAAGGAGAGGAACACTGAAGCTTTCTTT. The encoded protein is CASSSRKERNTEAFF.

This clonotype came up many times. V usage is TRBV5-1 and J usage is TRBJ2-3; D call uncertain. Germline V gene sequence: CDR1 SGHRS, CDR2 YFSETQ. This CDR3 region has 13 residues. The V gene lost 0 bases and the J gene lost 3 bases, with 5 bases spanning the gap. CDR3 sequence (DNA): TGCGCCAGCAGCTTGGTCCAGACAGATACGCAGTATTTT. Protein: CASSLVQTDTQYF. Full variable domain (outside the CDR3, taken from reference TRBV5-1 and TRBJ2-3): KAGVTQTPRYLIKTRGQQVTLSCSPISGHRSVSWYQQTPGQGLQFLFEYFSETQRNKGNFPGRFSGRQFSNSRSEMNVSTLELGDSALYLCASSLVQTDTQYFGPGTRLTVL.

A few counts support this clonotype. The J gene is TRBJ1-1, the V gene TRBV28, with unresolved D. V shed 6 bases and J shed 0 bases, with 5 bases lying between them. Germline-derived CDR1 and CDR2 are MDHEN and SYDVKM. CDR3 length: 12 amino acids. The chain's CDR3 is CASRVVNTEAFF. CDR3 in DNA: TGTGCCAGCAGGGTGGTGAACACTGAAGCTTTCTTT.

This clonotype was seen a few times. This could be a read error, since a much larger clone is one nucleotide away. This rearrangement joins TRBV6-6 to TRBJ2-3; the match to TRBD1 covers 8 bases. Germline CDR1 is MNHNY and CDR2 is SVGAGI (reference sequence). CDR3 length: 14 residues. With V trimmed by 6 bases and J by 4 bases, 6 bases remained unmatched. The CDR3 spells CASRGAGGPDTQYF. The CDR3 region has the DNA TGTGCCAGCAGGGGGGCAGGGGGCCCAGATACGCAGTATTTT.

This clonotype was counted ten times or more. The chain recombines TRBV6-5 with TRBJ2-7; no clear D gene. The CDR3 spans 16 residues. Trimming removed 4 bases at V and 3 bases at J, with 19 bases between. CDR1 is MNHEY, CDR2 SVGAGI, per germline. DNA of the CDR3: TGTGCCAGCAGTTCCCCGAGTAAGGGCGGCCGCTACGAGCAGTACTTC. Its protein is CASSSPSKGGRYEQYF.

This clonotype showed up just a few times. The chain carries TRBV5-1 and TRBJ2-4; D is unresolved. V dropped 0 bases and J dropped 6 bases, with 16 bases sitting between them. The germline CDR1 and CDR2 sequences are SGHRS and YFSETQ. The CDR3 is made up of 16 amino acids. The CDR3 region has the DNA TGCGCCAGCAGCTTGGGTACAGTTGGGCTGGTAAACATTCAGTACTTC. Protein sequence: CASSLGTVGLVNIQYF.

On this clonotype: Possible read error: a much larger clone is one base away. V is TRBV5-6 and J is TRBJ2-7; the match to TRBD2 covers 7 bases. The CDR3 runs 14 residues. Germline V CDR1 and CDR2: SGHDT, YYEEEE. V was pared by 0 bases and J by 5 bases, with 5 bases of the junction left unmatched. This chain's CDR3 is CASSLGLAAHEQYF. The DNA for the CDR3 is TGTGCCAGCAGCTTGGGACTAGCAGCCCACGAGCAGTACTTC.

This clonotype showed up many times. It may be a read error: a sequence one base away is much more abundant. V gene TRBV11-3 combines with J gene TRBJ1-2; tentative D call: TRBD1 (6 bases). The CDR3 is 14 amino acids. Per germline, CDR1 SGHNT and CDR2 YENEEA. V was cut by 8 bases and J by 7 bases, with 20 bases left in between. The CDR3 here is CASGHIDRKGGYTF. The CDR3 DNA reads as TGTGCCAGCGGCCATATCGACAGGAAGGGTGGCTACACCTTC.

This CDR3 reads CSARQPNTEAFF. CDR3 nucleotides: TGCAGTGCTAGACAGCCGAACACTGAAGCTTTCTTT. The chain carries TRBV20-1 and TRBJ1-1; no definite D call. Germline assignment: CDR1 DFQATT and CDR2 SNEGSKA (reference sequence). The length of the CDR3 is 12 residues. With 2 bases removed from V and 1 base from J, the gap between germline ends came to 5 bases.

A word on this clonotype: An end of the junction does not agree with germline; a read error may underlie this. The chain couples TRBV11-3 to TRBJ2-3; D unclear. Germline V gene sequence: CDR1 SGHNT, CDR2 YENEEA. The CDR3 loop spans 12 amino acids. The CDR3 DNA is TGTGCCAGCAGCTTACGGTGGGATTCGCAATATTTT. It yields the protein CASSLRWDSQYF.

The count of this clonotype is one. A junction boundary mismatches the germline segment, possibly from a read error. The V gene is TRBV11-2, the J gene TRBJ2-1; D might be TRBD2 (5 bases). The CDR3 sequence is 15 residues long. The germline CDR1 and CDR2 sequences are SGHAT and FQNNGV. The CDR3 nucleotides are TGTGCCAGCAGCTTGCCGGGATCATGGGTCAATGAGCCGTTCTTC. It yields the protein CASSLPGSWVNEPFF.

As regards this clonotype: A much larger clonotype is one base distant, so this may be a read error. The conserved phenylalanine or tryptophan is not found at the CDR3 terminus, so this likely reflects a read error. The chain recombines TRBV4-1 with TRBJ2-1, with TRBD2 identical over 10 bases. The CDR3 is 16 amino acids. V lost 3 bases, J lost 12 bases, and 14 bases stayed unmatched. The germline V gene has CDR1 MGHRA and CDR2 YSYEKL. The CDR3 sequence is CASSHGLAGERWGQFI. The CDR3 DNA follows: TGCGCCAGCAGCCATGGGCTAGCGGGAGAGAGGTGGGGGCAGTTCATC.